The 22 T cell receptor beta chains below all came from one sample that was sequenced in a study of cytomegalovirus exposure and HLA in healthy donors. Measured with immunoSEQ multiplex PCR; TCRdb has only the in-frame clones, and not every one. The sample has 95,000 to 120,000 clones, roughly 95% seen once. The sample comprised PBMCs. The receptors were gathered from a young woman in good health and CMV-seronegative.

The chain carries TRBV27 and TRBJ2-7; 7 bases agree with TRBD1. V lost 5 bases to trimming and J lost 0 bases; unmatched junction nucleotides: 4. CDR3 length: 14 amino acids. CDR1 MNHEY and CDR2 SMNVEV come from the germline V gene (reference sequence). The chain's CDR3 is CASSRGTASYEQYF. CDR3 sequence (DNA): TGTGCCAGCAGTAGGGGGACAGCCTCCTACGAGCAGTACTTC.

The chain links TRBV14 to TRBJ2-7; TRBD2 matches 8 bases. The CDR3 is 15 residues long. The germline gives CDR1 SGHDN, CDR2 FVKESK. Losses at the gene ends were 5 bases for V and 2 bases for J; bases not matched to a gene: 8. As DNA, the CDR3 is TGTGCCAGCAGCACCCACTTAGCGGGGCCCTACGAGCAGTACTTC. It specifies CASSTHLAGPYEQYF.

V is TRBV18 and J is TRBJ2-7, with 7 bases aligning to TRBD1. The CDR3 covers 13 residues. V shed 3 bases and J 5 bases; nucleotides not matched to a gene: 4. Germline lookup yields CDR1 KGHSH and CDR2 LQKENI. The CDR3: CASSPNRGDEQYF. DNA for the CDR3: TGTGCCAGCTCACCGAACAGGGGAGACGAGCAGTACTTC.

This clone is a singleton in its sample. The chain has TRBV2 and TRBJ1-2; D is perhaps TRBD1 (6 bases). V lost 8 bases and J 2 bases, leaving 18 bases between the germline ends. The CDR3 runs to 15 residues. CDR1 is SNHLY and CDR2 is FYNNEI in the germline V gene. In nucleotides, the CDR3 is TGTGCCAGCGGCGACATAGGGGGTCGGAACTATGGCTACACCTTC. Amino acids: CASGDIGGRNYGYTF.

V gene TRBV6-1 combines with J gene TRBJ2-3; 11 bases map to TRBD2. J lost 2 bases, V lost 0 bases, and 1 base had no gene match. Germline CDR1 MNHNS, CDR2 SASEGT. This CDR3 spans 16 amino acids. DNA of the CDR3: TGTGCCAGCAGTGAAGCTAGCGGGGGGGCCACAGATACGCAGTATTTT. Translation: CASSEASGGATDTQYF.

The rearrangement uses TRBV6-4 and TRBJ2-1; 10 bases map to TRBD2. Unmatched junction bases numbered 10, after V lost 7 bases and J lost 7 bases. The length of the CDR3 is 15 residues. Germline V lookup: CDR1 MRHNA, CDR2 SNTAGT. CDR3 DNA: TGTGCCAGCACCCCGAGCGGGGGGGCAGGGAATGAGCAGTTCTTC. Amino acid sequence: CASTPSGGAGNEQFF.

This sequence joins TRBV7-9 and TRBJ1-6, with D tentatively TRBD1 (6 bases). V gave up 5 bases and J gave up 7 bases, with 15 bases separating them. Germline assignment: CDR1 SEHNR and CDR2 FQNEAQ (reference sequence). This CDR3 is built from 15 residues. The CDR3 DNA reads TGTGCCAGCAGCGATCCGAGGGGGTCAAATTCACCCCTCCACTTT. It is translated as CASSDPRGSNSPLHF.

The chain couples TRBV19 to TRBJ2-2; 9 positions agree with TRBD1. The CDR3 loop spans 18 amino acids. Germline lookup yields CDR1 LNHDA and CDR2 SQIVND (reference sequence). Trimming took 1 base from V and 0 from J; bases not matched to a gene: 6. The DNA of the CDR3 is TGTGCCAGTAGTATAGGGCCGGGACAGGGCTCGAACACCGGGGAGCTGTTTTTT. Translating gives CASSIGPGQGSNTGELFF.

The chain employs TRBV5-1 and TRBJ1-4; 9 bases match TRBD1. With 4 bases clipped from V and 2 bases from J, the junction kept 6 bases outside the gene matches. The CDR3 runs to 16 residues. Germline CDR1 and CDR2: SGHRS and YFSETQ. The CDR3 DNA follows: TGCGCCAGCAGCACAGGGGGCAGAAGGACTAATGAAAAACTGTTTTTT. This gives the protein CASSTGGRRTNEKLFF.

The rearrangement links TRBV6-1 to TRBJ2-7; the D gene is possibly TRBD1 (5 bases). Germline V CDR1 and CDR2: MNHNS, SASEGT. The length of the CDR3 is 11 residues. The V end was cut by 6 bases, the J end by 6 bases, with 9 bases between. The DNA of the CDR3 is TGTGCCAGCAGCTATCAGGGCGAGCAGTACTTC. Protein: CASSYQGEQYF.

In nucleotides, the CDR3 is TGTGCCAGTAGTATAGATCACCAGGGGGCCGCCTACGAGCAGTACTTC. As protein: CASSIDHQGAAYEQYF. V usage is TRBV19 and J usage is TRBJ2-7; 8 positions agree with TRBD1. There are 16 residues in the CDR3. Germline V gives CDR1 LNHDA, CDR2 SQIVND (reference sequence). J gave up 2 bases and V 0 bases, and 6 bases lay outside the gene matches.

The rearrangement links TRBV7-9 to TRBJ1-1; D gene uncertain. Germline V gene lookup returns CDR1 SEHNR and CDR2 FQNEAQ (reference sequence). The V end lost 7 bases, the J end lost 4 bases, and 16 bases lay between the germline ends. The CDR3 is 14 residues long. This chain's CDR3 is CASTEQTEVTEAFF. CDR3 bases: TGTGCCAGCACCGAGCAAACCGAGGTCACTGAAGCTTTCTTT.

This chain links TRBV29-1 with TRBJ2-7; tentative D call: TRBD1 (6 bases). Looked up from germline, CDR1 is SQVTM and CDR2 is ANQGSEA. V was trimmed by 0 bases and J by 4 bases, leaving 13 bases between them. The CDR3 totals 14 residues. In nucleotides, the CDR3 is TGCAGCGTTGAAGATCAGGGGAGATCGTACGAGCAGTACTTC. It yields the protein CSVEDQGRSYEQYF.

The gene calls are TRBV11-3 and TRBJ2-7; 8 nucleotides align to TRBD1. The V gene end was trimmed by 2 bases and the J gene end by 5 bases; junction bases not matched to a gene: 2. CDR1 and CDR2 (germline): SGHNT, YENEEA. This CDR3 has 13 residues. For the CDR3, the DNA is TGTGCCAGCAGCTTACAGGGGGCGAACGAGCAGTACTTC. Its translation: CASSLQGANEQYF.

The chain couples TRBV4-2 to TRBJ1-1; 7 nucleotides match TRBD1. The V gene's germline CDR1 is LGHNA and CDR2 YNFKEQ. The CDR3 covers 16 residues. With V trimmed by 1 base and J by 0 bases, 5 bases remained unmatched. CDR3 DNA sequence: TGTGCCAGCAGCCAAGGACAGGGCATTATGAACACTGAAGCTTTCTTT. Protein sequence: CASSQGQGIMNTEAFF.

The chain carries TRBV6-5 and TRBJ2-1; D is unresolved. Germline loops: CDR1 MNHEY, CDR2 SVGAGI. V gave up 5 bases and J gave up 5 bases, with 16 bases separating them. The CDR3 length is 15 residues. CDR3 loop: CASSQPRSYHNEQFF. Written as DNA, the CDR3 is TGTGCCAGCAGTCAACCCCGGTCATACCACAATGAGCAGTTCTTC.

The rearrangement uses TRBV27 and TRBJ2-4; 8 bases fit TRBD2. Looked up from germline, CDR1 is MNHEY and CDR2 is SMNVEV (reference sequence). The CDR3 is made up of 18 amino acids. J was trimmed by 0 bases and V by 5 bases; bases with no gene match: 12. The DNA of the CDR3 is TGTGCCAGCAGTCCGACTGGTCGGGGGGGCCTAGCCAAAAACATTCAGTACTTC. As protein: CASSPTGRGGLAKNIQYF.

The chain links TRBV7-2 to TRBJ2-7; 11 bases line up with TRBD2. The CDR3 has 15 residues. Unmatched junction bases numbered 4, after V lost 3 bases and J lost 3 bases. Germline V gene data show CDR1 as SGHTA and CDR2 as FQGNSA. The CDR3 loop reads CASSLGLAASYEQYF. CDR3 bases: TGTGCCAGCAGCTTGGGACTAGCGGCCAGCTACGAGCAGTACTTC.

CDR3 amino acids: CASTPGALQETQYF. CDR3 nucleotides: TGTGCCAGCACCCCTGGGGCTCTCCAAGAGACCCAGTACTTC. The chain uses TRBV5-6 and TRBJ2-5; D is possibly TRBD1 (5 bases). CDR1 is SGHDT and CDR2 is YYEEEE in the germline V gene. V was clipped by 6 bases and J by 1 base, with 13 bases between them. The CDR3 is 14 residues long.

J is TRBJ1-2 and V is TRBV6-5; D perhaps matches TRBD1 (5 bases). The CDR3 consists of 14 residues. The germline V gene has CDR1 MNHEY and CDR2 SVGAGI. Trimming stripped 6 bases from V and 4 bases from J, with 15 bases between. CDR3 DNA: TGTGCCAGCAGGGACCCAGGGTTCCTCTATGGCTACACCTTC. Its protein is CASRDPGFLYGYTF.

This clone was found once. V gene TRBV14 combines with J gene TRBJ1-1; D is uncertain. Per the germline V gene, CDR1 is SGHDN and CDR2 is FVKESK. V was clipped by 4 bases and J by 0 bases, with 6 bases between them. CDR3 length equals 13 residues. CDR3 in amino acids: CASSLSMNTEAFF. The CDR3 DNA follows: TGTGCCAGCAGCCTTTCCATGAACACTGAAGCTTTCTTT.

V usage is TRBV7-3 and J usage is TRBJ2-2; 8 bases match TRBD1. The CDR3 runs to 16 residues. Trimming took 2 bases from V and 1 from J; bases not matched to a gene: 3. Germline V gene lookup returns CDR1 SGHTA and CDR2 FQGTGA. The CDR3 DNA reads TGTGCCAGCAGCTTAGCAGGGACAGGGAACACCGGGGAGCTGTTTTTT. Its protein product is CASSLAGTGNTGELFF.